A single sample gave rise to the 10 T cell receptor beta chains below, sequenced in a study of PD-1 blockade in classical Hodgkin lymphoma. The method was immunoSEQ multiplex PCR; TCRdb's version includes in-frame clones alone and lacks a portion of them. The sample records 15,000 to 20,000 clones, less than 90% being singletons. Time point indicated: cycle 4 day 1 (C4D1), after around six weeks of nivolumab. All patients experienced relapse after autologous stem cell transplantation, and brentuximab vedotin exposure was variable. Magnetic negative selection, applied to thawed PBMCs, was used to isolate the CD8+ T cells. The sequencing used CD8+ T cells from blood, collected before the fourth cycle of nivolumab. These TCRs come from a human donor with classical Hodgkin lymphoma.

The CDR3 loop is CASSLDMRTGTDTQYF. Here the CDR3 DNA reads TGTGCCAGCAGCTTAGATATGCGGACGGGCACAGATACGCAGTATTTT. The chain has TRBV11-3 and TRBJ2-3; D not certain. The CDR3 spans 16 residues. Germline values: CDR1 SGHNT, CDR2 YENEEA. Trimming pared 0 bases from V and 1 base from J, leaving 11 bases between.

This sequence joins TRBV11-3 and TRBJ2-1; TRBD1 agrees at 7 bases. The CDR3 sequence is 13 residues long. Germline lookup yields CDR1 SGHNT and CDR2 YENEEA. The J segment lost 5 bases and the V segment lost 5 bases, leaving 3 bases of the junction unmatched. For the CDR3, the DNA is TGTGCCAGCAGCCCGGGACAGAACAATGAGCAGTTCTTC. Its protein product is CASSPGQNNEQFF.

V usage is TRBV9 and J usage is TRBJ2-1; TRBD2 might be the D (7 bases). CDR1 and CDR2 (germline): SGDLS, YYNGEE. The CDR3 spans 18 residues. V gave up 0 bases and J gave up 4 bases, with 20 bases separating them. The CDR3 DNA is TGTGCCAGCAGCGTAGGTCTCCGGGGGGCCGACACGTACAATGAGCAGTTCTTC. This translates into CASSVGLRGADTYNEQFF.

The chain uses TRBV27 and TRBJ2-7; D is undetermined. Per germline, CDR1 MNHEY and CDR2 SMNVEV (reference sequence). Trimming stripped 6 bases from V and 4 bases from J, with 16 bases between. This CDR3 spans 14 amino acids. The CDR3 DNA follows: TGTGCCAGCAGCCCCTCTGGGCGAGGATACGAGCAGTACTTC. Protein product: CASSPSGRGYEQYF.

The chain carries TRBV28 and TRBJ2-1, with a possible D match to TRBD1 (6 bases). Germline lookup yields CDR1 MDHEN and CDR2 SYDVKM. This CDR3 contains 12 residues. Trimming removed 6 bases at V and 8 bases at J, with 11 bases between. The CDR3 loop is CASRPTGDEQFF. The CDR3 bases are TGTGCCAGCAGACCGACAGGCGATGAGCAGTTCTTC.

The chain employs TRBV27 and TRBJ2-3; D might be TRBD1 (6 bases). This CDR3 has 13 amino acids. CDR1 is MNHEY, CDR2 SMNVEV, per germline (reference sequence). V was clipped by 6 bases and J by 9 bases, with 16 bases between them. CDR3 protein: CASRGYRAMTQYF. CDR3 bases: TGTGCCAGCAGGGGGTACAGGGCTATGACGCAGTATTTT.

This chain uses TRBV28 with TRBJ2-2, with D unclear. The V end was cut by 4 bases, the J end by 0 bases, with 9 bases between. CDR3 length: 15 residues. Germline values: CDR1 MDHEN, CDR2 SYDVKM. Written as DNA, the CDR3 is TGTGCCAGCAGTTCCCTTCGTTCGAACACCGGGGAGCTGTTTTTT. Translating gives CASSSLRSNTGELFF.

The chain couples TRBV5-4 to TRBJ2-7, with no clear D. In germline, CDR1 is SGHNT, CDR2 YYREEE (reference sequence). V was trimmed by 4 bases and J by 1 base, leaving 9 bases between them. The CDR3 has 13 amino acids. CDR3 in amino acids: CASSLTESYEQYF. CDR3 nucleotide sequence: TGTGCCAGCAGCCTAACAGAATCCTACGAGCAGTACTTC.

The CDR3: CATGLYGDEAFF. Written as DNA, the CDR3 is TGTGCCACTGGACTCTACGGTGATGAAGCTTTCTTT. J is TRBJ1-1 and V is TRBV27; no clear D gene. CDR1 MNHEY and CDR2 SMNVEV come from the germline V gene (reference sequence). The CDR3 spans 12 residues. V shed 10 bases and J shed 7 bases, with 16 bases lying between them.

J is TRBJ2-5 and V is TRBV5-8; the D is unclear. Trimming shortened V by 0 bases and J by 5 bases, and 11 bases separated the two germline ends. Germline loops: CDR1 SGHTS, CDR2 YDEGEE. There are 14 residues in the CDR3. The chain's CDR3 is CASSLASQRETQYF. CDR3 DNA sequence: TGTGCCAGCAGCTTGGCCAGTCAACGGGAGACCCAGTACTTC. The variable domain in full, completed from reference TRBV5-8 and TRBJ2-5, reads EAGVTQSPTHLIKTRGQQATLRCSPISGHTSVYWYQQALGLGLQFLLWYDEGEERNRGNFPPRFSGRQFPNYSSELNVNALELEDSALYLCASSLASQRETQYFGPGTRLLVL.